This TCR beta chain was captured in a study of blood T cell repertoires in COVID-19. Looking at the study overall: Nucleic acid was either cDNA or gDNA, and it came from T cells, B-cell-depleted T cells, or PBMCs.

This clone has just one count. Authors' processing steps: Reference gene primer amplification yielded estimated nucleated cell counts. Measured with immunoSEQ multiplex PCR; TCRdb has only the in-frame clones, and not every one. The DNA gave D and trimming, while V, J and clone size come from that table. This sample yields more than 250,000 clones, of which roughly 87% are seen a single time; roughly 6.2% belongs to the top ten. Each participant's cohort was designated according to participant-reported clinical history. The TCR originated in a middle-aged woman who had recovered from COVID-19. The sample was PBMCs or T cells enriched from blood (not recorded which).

The CDR3 spells CATSGTSDEQFF. The CDR3 DNA sequence: TGTGCCACCAGTGGCACTAGCGATGAGCAGTTCTTC. The genes are TRBV24-1 and TRBJ2-1; 7 positions match TRBD2. The CDR3 is 12 amino acids. From germline, CDR1 is KGHDR and CDR2 SFDVKD. The junction had 2 bases not matched to a gene; V was cut back by 5 bases and J by 8 bases.